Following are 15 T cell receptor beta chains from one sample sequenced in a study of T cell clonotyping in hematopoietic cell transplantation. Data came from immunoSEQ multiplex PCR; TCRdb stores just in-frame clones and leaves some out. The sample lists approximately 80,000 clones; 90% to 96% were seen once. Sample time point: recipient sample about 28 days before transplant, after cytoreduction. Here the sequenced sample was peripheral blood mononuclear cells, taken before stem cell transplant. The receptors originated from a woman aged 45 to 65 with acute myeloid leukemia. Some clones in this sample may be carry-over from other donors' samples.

CDR3 residues: CASSLVALSSYEQYF. The CDR3 DNA reads TGTGCCAGCAGCTTAGTTGCCTTATCGTCCTACGAGCAGTACTTC. The gene calls are TRBV5-6 and TRBJ2-7; no clear D gene. The CDR3 consists of 15 residues. Trimming stripped 2 bases from V and 1 base from J, with 13 bases between. The V gene's germline CDR1 is SGHDT and CDR2 YYEEEE.

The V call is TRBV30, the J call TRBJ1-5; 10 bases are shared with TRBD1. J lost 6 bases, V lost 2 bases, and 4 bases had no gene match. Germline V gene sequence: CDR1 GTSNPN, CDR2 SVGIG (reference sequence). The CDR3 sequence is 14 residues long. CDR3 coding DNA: TGTGCCTGGAGTTCCGGGACAGGGGCTCAGCCCCAGCATTTT. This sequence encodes CAWSSGTGAQPQHF.

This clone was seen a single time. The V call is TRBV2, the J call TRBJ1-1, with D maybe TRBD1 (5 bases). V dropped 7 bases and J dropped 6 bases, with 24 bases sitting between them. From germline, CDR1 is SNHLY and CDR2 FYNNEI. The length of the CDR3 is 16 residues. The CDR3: CASMNGGLRPRAEAFF. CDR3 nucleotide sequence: TGTGCCAGCATGAACGGGGGGTTAAGGCCGCGGGCTGAAGCTTTCTTT.

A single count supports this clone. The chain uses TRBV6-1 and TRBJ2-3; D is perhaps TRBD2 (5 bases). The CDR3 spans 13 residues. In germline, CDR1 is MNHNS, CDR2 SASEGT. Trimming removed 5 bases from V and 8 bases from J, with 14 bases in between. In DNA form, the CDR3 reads TGTGCCAGCAGTACCTCGGACTTCTCTACGCAGTATTTT. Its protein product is CASSTSDFSTQYF.

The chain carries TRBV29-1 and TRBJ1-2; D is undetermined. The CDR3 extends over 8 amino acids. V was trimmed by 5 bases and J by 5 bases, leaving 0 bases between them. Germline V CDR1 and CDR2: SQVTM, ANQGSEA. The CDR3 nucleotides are TGCAGCGTTTATGGCTACACCTTC. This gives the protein CSVYGYTF.

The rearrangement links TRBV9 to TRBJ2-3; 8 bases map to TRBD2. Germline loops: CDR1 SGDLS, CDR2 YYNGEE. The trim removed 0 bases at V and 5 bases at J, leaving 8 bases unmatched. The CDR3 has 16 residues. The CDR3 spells CASSVGAGGPLDTQYF. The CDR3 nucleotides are TGTGCCAGCAGCGTAGGCGCGGGGGGCCCGCTAGATACGCAGTATTTT.

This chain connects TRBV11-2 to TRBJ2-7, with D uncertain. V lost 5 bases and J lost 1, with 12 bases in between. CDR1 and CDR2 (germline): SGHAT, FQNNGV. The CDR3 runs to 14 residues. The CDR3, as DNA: TGTGCCAGCAGCCCCCGACTTGATTCCTACGAGCAGTACTTC. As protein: CASSPRLDSYEQYF.

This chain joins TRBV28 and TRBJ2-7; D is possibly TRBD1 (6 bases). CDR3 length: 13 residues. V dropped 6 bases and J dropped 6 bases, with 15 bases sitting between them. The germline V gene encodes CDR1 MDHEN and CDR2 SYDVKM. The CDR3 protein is CASRSQGTPEQYF. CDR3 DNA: TGTGCCAGCAGGTCACAGGGAACCCCCGAGCAGTACTTC.

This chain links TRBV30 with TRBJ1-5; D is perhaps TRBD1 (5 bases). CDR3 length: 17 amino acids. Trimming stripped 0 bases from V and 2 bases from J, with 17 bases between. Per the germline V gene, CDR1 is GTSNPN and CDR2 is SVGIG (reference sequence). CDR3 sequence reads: CAWSVRQGAVGNQPQHF. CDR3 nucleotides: TGTGCCTGGAGTGTACGTCAAGGGGCGGTCGGCAATCAGCCCCAGCATTTT.

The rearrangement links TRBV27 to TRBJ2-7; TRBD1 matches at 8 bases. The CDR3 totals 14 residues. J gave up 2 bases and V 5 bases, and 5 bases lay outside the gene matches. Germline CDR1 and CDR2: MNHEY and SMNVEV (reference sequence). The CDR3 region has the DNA TGTGCCAGCAGTGACAGGGGAGGTACCTACGAGCAGTACTTC. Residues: CASSDRGGTYEQYF.

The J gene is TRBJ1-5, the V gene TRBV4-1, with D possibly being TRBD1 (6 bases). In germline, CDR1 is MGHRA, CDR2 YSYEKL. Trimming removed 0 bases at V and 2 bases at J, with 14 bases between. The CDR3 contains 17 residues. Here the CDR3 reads CASSQEWGREGNQPQHF. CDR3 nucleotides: TGCGCCAGCAGCCAAGAATGGGGGCGCGAGGGCAATCAGCCCCAGCATTTT.

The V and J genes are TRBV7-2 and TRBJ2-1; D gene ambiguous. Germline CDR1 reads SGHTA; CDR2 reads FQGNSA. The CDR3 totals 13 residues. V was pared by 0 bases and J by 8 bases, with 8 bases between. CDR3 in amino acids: CASSLAVAHEQFF. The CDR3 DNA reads TGTGCCAGCAGCTTAGCCGTAGCCCATGAGCAGTTCTTC.

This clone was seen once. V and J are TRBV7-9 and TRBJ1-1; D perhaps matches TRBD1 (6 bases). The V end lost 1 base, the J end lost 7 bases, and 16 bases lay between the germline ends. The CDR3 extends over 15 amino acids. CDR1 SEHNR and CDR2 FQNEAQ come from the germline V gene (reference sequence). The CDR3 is CASSLVGRGFNEAFF. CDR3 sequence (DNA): TGTGCCAGCAGCTTAGTGGGCAGGGGATTCAATGAAGCTTTCTTT. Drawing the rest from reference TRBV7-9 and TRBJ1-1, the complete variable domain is DTGVSQNPRHKITKRGQNVTFRCDPISEHNRLYWYRQTLGQGPEFLTYFQNEAQLEKSRLLSDRFSAERPKGSFSTLEIQRTEQGDSAMYLCASSLVGRGFNEAFFGQGTRLTVV.

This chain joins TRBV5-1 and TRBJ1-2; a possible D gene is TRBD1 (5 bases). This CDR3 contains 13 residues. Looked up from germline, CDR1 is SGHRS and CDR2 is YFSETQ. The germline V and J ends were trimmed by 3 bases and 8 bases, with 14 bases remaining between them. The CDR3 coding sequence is TGCGCCAGCAGCTCCGACAGTGTACAGGGCTACACCTTC. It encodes CASSSDSVQGYTF.

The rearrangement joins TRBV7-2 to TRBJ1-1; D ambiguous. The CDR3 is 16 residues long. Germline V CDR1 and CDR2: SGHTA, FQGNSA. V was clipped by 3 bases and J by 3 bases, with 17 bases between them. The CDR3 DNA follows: TGTGCCAGCAGCTTTCGGACCCTAACGATGTACACTGAAGCTTTCTTT. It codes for CASSFRTLTMYTEAFF.